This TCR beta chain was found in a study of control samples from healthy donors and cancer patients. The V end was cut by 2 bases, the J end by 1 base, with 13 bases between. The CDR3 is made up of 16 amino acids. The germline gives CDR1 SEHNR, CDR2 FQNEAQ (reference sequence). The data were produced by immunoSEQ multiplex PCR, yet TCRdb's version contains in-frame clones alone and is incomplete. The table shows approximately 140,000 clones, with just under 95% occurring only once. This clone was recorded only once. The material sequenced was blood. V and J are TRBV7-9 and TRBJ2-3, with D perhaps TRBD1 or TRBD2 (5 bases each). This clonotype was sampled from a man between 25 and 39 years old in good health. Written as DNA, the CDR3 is TGTGCCAGCAGCTTAAGGATGGGGGAAGGCACAGATACGCAGTATTTT. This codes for CASSLRMGEGTDTQYF.